Listed below are T cell receptor beta chains from one sample, sequenced in a study of T cells expressing NK-cell markers. TCRdb re-called the 5' RACE reads and shows each CDR3 protein once, DNA omitted. Recorded here are about 110,000 distinct CDR3 sequences; the top ten clones represent around 20%. Source material: blood T cells: a sorted CD56 or NKG2C T cell subset, CD4+ or CD8+ T cells, or bulk PBMC T cells (not recorded which). The receptors here all came from a woman aged 18 to 75 in good health. Each CDR3 is given with its conserved first and last residue.

TRBV12-3/TRBV12-4,TRBJ2-1,CASGIGTAINEQFF
TRBV4-3,TRBJ2-5,CASSQDDGGQHQETQYF
TRBV9,TRBJ2-1,CASSVAGLAGDYEQFF
TRBV7-9,TRBJ1-1,CASSPGPLEAFF
TRBV9,TRBJ2-1,CASSVVGRAAYNEQFF
TRBV27,TRBJ2-7,CASSFGHPGQGAHEQYF
TRBV4-2,TRBJ2-1,CASSQDPPSGGGDEQFF
TRBV29-1,TRBJ2-1,CSVEGGSVRFF
TRBV28,TRBJ2-1,CASSLEGRGEQFF
TRBV4-2,TRBJ2-7,CASSRGPEQYF
TRBV4-3,TRBJ2-2,CASSQDRGTGHTGELFF
TRBV20-1,TRBJ2-1,CSARDWTGSHNEQFF
TRBV11-1,TRBJ2-3,CASSQVWTSGAPTGTDTQYF
TRBV30,TRBJ2-3,CAWSVAGVTDTQYF
TRBV6-2/TRBV6-3,TRBJ2-2,CASSYYSNTGELFF
TRBV20-1,TRBJ2-3,CALGGNTDTQYF
TRBV6-5,TRBJ1-1,CASSYAGGREVATEAFF
TRBV19,TRBJ2-1,CASSKLAGGPYNEQFF
TRBV5-8,TRBJ2-1,CASNGGNEQFF
TRBV12-3/TRBV12-4,TRBJ2-1,CASSFGRATYNEQFF
TRBV5-6,TRBJ2-7,CASRAGLALDEQYF
TRBV14,TRBJ2-3,CASSQDYGDTQYF
TRBV27,TRBJ2-7,CASSYRGSYEQYF
TRBV27,TRBJ1-1,CASSLSPTGRLEAFF
TRBV30,TRBJ2-7,CAWTGLDSYEQYF
TRBV9,TRBJ2-3,CASSGGASGRDTQYF
TRBV4-2,TRBJ2-7,CASSQGDPAYEQYF
TRBV15,TRBJ2-1,CATSITGLHNEQFF
TRBV6-2/TRBV6-3,TRBJ2-3,CASSATPPGQVLGATDTQYF
TRBV4-3,TRBJ2-1,CASSQDLGSNEQFF
TRBV27,TRBJ2-1,CASSLSGSLYEQFF
TRBV7-9,TRBJ1-1,CASIHRGGTEAFF
TRBV7-2,TRBJ1-6,CASSGDVPSSPLHF
TRBV6-1,TRBJ2-1,CASSVRHGNEQFF
TRBV6-2/TRBV6-3,TRBJ2-1,CASSWSQRVNSYNEQFF
TRBV5-1,TRBJ2-3,CASSPEQGIATDTQYF
TRBV6-2/TRBV6-3,TRBJ2-3,CASSYPDTQYF
TRBV4-3,TRBJ1-1,CASSQDRGLNTEAFF
TRBV7-9,TRBJ2-7,CASSGGQGIAYEQYF
TRBV20-1,TRBJ2-7,CSARAGDYEQYF
TRBV15,TRBJ2-4,CATSGSGGLKNIQYF
TRBV29-1,TRBJ2-3,CSVVSAAGGPDTQYF
TRBV28,TRBJ1-4,CASSLLGGSNEKLFF
TRBV7-9,TRBJ2-1,CASSSTSDSYNEQFF
TRBV27,TRBJ2-1,CASSQTGQQFF
TRBV5-1,TRBJ2-1,CASSLGGPGTVYNEQFF
TRBV28,TRBJ2-1,CASSPDAPNNEQFF
TRBV7-3,TRBJ1-1,CASSTNPPRDTEAFF
TRBV20-1,TRBJ2-2,CSARTGTGELFF